This TCR beta chain was captured in a study of response to subunit inactivated influenza vaccine. This clonotype was counted between two and nine times. Antigen unknown. Germline V lookup: CDR1 SGHNT, CDR2 YYREEE (reference sequence). The CDR3 totals 17 residues. Trimming removed 0 bases at V and 2 bases at J, with 16 bases between. Study results and caveats: It was the authors' suggestion that each seasonal influenza vaccination recruits few new T cells.

Using its own MiXCR run on the RT-PCR reads, TCRdb lists one record per CDR3 protein. The repertoire includes approximately 480,000 distinct CDR3 sequences, about a tenth of them detected once, and 9.5% to 15% sits in the top ten. The V and J genes are TRBV5-4 and TRBJ2-3; D might be TRBD1 (5 bases). The TCR sequence derives from a man aged 50 to 60 who received an inactivated influenza vaccine. Sequenced material: PBMCs from blood, taken more than 35 days after vaccination. CDR3 DNA: TGTGCCAGCAGCTTGGTCCAGGGCGCGAGGAACACAGATACGCAGTATTTT. This translates into CASSLVQGARNTDTQYF.